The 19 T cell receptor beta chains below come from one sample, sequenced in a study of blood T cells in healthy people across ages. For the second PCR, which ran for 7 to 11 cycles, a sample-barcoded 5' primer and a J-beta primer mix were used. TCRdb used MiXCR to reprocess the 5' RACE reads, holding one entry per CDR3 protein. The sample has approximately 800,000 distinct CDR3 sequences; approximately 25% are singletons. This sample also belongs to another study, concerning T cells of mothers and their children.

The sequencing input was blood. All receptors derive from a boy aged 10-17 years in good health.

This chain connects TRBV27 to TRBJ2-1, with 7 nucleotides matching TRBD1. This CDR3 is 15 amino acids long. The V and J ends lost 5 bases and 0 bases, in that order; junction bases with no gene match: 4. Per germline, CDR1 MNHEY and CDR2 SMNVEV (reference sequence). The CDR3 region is CASSRGQPSYNEQFF. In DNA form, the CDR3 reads TGTGCCAGCAGTCGGGGACAGCCCTCCTACAATGAGCAGTTCTTC.

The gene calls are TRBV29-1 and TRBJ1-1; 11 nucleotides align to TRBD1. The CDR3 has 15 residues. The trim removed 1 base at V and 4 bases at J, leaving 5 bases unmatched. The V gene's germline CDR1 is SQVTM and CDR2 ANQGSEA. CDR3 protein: CSVEGTGGRGTEAFF. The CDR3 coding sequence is TGCAGCGTTGAAGGGACAGGGGGCAGGGGCACTGAAGCTTTCTTT.

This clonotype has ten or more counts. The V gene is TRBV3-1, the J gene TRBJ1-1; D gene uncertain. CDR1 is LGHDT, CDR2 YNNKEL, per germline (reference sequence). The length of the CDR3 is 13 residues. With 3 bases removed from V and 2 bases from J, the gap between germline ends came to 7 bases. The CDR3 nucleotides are TGTGCCAGCAGCCAGGGGTCAAACACTGAAGCTTTCTTT. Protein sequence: CASSQGSNTEAFF.

The CDR3: CASSEGPYTEAFF. As DNA, the CDR3 is TGCGCCAGCAGCGAGGGACCATACACTGAAGCTTTCTTT. V gene TRBV5-1 combines with J gene TRBJ1-1; D is possibly TRBD1 (5 bases). Germline CDR1 is SGHRS and CDR2 is YFSETQ. The V end lost 4 bases, the J end lost 3 bases, and 10 bases lay between the germline ends. The CDR3 length is 13 residues.

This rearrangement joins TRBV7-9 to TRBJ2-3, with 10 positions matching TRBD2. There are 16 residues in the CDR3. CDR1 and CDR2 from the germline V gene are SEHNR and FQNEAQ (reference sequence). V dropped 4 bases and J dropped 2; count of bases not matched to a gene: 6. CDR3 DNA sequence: TGTGCCAGCAGCTCCTCAACTAGCGGGGCCACAGATACGCAGTATTTT. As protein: CASSSSTSGATDTQYF.

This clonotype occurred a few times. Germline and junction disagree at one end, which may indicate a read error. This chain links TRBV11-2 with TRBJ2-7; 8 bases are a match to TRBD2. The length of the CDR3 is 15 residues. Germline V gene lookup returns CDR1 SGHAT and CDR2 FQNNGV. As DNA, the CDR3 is TGTGCCAGCAGCTTAGATCTGCGGGGGGCCTACGGGCAGTACTTC. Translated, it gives CASSLDLRGAYGQYF.

The CDR3 DNA sequence: TGTGCCAGCTCACCACAGGCAAGCAATCAGCCCCAGCATTTT. Protein sequence: CASSPQASNQPQHF. This rearrangement joins TRBV18 to TRBJ1-5; no definite D call. V was pared by 1 base and J by 1 base, with 5 bases between. CDR3 size: 14 residues. CDR1 and CDR2 (germline): KGHSH, LQKENI.

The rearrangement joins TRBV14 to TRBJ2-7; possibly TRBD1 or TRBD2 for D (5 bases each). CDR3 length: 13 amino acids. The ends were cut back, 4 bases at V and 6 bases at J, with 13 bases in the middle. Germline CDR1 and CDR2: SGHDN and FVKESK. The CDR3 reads CASSLYKGSEQYF. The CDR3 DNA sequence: TGTGCCAGCAGCCTTTACAAGGGGAGCGAGCAGTACTTC. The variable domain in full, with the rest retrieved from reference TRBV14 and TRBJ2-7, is EAGVTQFPSHSVIEKGQTVTLRCDPISGHDNLYWYRRVMGKEIKFLLHFVKESKQDESGMPNNRFLAERTGGTYSTLKVQPAELEDSGVYFCASSLYKGSEQYFGPGTRLTVT.

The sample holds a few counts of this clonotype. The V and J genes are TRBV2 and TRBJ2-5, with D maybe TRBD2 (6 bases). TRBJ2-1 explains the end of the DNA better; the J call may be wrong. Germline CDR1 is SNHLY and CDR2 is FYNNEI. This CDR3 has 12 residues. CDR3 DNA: TGTGCCAGCGGGGGGAGATACAATGAGCAGTTCTTC. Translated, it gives CASGGRYNEQFF.

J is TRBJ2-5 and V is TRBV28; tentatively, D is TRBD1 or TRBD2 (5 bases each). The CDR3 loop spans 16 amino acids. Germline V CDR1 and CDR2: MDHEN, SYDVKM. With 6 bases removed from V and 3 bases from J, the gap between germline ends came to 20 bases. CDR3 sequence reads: CASRPQRAGTEETQYF. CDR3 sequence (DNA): TGTGCCAGCAGGCCACAAAGGGCCGGGACCGAAGAGACCCAGTACTTC. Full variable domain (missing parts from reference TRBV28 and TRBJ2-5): DVKVTQSSRYLVKRTGEKVFLECVQDMDHENMFWYRQDPGLGLRLIYFSYDVKMKEKGDIPEGYSVSREKKERFSLILESASTNQTSMYLCASRPQRAGTEETQYFGPGTRLLVL.

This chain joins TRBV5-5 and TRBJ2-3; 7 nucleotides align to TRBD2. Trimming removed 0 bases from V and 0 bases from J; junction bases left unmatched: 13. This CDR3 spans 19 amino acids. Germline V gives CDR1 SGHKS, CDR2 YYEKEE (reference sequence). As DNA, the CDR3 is TGTGCCAGCAGCTTGGGGGGGAGCGGGACCCTATTTAGCACAGATACGCAGTATTTT. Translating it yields CASSLGGSGTLFSTDTQYF.

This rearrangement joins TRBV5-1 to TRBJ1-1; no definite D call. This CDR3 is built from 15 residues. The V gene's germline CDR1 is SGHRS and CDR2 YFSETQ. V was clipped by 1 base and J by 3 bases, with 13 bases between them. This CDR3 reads CASSLSISADTEAFF. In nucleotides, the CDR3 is TGCGCCAGCAGCTTGAGTATCAGTGCGGACACTGAAGCTTTCTTT.

The CDR3 DNA sequence: TGTGCCAGCAGTTTGGAAAAGACTAACTATGGCTACACCTTC. Its protein product is CASSLEKTNYGYTF. The V gene is TRBV27, the J gene TRBJ1-2; D is ambiguous. Trimming took off 3 bases at V and 0 bases at J, with 8 bases between the two ends. CDR1 and CDR2 (germline): MNHEY, SMNVEV (reference sequence). CDR3 length: 14 residues.

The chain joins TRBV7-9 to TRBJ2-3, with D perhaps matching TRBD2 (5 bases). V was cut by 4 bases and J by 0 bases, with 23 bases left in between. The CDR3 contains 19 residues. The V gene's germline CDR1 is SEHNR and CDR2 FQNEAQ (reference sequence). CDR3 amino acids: CASSSAAVGRVTSTDTQYF. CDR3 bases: TGTGCCAGCAGCTCAGCGGCGGTCGGACGGGTTACTAGCACAGATACGCAGTATTTT.

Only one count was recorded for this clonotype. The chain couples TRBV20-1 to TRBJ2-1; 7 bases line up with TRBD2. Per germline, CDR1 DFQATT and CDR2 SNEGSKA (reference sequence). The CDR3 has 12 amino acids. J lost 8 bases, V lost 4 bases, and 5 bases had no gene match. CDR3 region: CSATGGSDEQFF. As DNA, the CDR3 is TGCAGTGCTACTGGCGGGAGTGATGAGCAGTTCTTC.

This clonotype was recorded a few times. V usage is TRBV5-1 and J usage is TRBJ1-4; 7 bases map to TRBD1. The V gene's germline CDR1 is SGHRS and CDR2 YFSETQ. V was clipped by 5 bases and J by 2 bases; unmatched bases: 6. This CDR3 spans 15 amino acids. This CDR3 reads CASRRTGATNEKLFF. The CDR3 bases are TGCGCCAGCAGACGTACAGGGGCCACTAATGAAAAACTGTTTTTT.

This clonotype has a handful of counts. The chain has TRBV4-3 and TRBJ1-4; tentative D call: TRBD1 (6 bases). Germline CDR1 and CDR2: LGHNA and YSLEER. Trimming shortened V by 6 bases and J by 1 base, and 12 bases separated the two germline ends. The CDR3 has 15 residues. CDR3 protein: CASSEKGGTNEKLFF. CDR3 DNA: TGCGCCAGCAGTGAGAAGGGGGGAACTAATGAAAAACTGTTTTTT.

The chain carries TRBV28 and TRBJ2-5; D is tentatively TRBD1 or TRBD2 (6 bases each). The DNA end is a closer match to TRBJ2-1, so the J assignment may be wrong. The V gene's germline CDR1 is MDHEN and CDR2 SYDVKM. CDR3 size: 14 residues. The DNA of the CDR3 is TGTGCCAGCGGTCCGACGGGGGCTTTCTATGAGCAGTTCTTC. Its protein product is CASGPTGAFYEQFF.

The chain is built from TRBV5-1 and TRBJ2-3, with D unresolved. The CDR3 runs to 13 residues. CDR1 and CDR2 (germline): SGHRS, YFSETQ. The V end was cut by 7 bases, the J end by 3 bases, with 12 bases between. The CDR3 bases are TGCGCCAGCGCCCCGGGTGGGACAGATACGCAGTATTTT. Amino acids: CASAPGGTDTQYF.